This is a list of T cell receptor beta chains from one sample in a study of preoperative IRX-2 immunotherapy in early breast cancer. Clones were sequenced by immunoSEQ multiplex PCR, and TCRdb holds only the in-frame ones, with some missing. The repertoire has about 98,000 clones, 86% of them found once; the top ten carry roughly 1.9%. Sequencing used tumor tissue, obtained after IRX-2 immunotherapy. These receptor sequences come from a human donor with breast cancer. Both conserved end residues are part of each CDR3. A D gene is named only where the DNA matches it firmly. Size values are once, few and many counts, or a class for expanded clones, and some rows have none.

.	TRBV6-8	.	TRBJ2-1	CASSSWAKRNEQFF	TGTGCCAGCAGTTCCTGGGCCAAGAGGAATGAGCAGTTCTTC
.	TRBV7-8	.	TRBJ1-1	CASSSEIYTEAFF	TGTGCCAGCAGCTCGGAGATATACACTGAAGCTTTCTTT
.	TRBV30	.	TRBJ2-7	CAWGFLQGSEQYF	TGTGCCTGGGGCTTCCTTCAGGGCAGCGAGCAGTACTTC
.	TRBV6-8	.	TRBJ2-1	CASSSVVKNEQFF	TGTGCCAGCAGTTCCGTAGTGAAAAATGAGCAGTTCTTC
.	TRBV5-1	once	TRBJ2-7	CASSLQGSAYEQYF	TGCGCCAGCAGCTTACAGGGTAGCGCCTACGAGCAGTACTTC
TRBD1	TRBV2	.	TRBJ2-2	CASIRTGATGELFF	TGTGCCAGCATCCGGACAGGGGCCACCGGGGAGCTGTTTTTT
TRBD1	TRBV15	.	TRBJ1-5	CATSRDQGGQPQHF	TGTGCCACCAGCAGAGATCAGGGGGGTCAGCCCCAGCATTTT
.	TRBV14	.	TRBJ2-7	CASSQDSQTYEQYF	TGTGCCAGCAGCCAAGATTCACAGACCTACGAGCAGTACTTC
.	TRBV6-8	.	TRBJ1-2	CASSSPPPVLLYTF	TGTGCCAGCAGTTCCCCCCCGCCGGTCTTGCTGTACACCTTC
TRBD1	TRBV10-2	few	TRBJ1-5	CASSDLGQGGNQPQHF	TGCGCCAGCAGTGACTTGGGACAGGGCGGCAATCAGCCCCAGCATTTT
.	TRBV18	.	TRBJ1-6	CATGTSVGSPLHF	TGTGCCACCGGGACGTCAGTAGGTTCACCCCTCCACTTT
.	TRBV18	.	TRBJ1-1	CASSLKTGTEAFF	TGTGCCAGCTCCCTCAAAACCGGCACTGAAGCTTTCTTT
TRBD2	TRBV11-3	.	TRBJ2-2	CASSLGLAGGGTGELFF	TGTGCCAGCAGCTTAGGCCTAGCGGGAGGAGGCACCGGGGAGCTGTTTTTT
.	TRBV19	.	TRBJ1-2	CASTPPGLIAHGYTF	TGTGCCAGTACCCCTCCTGGGTTAATCGCCCATGGCTACACCTTC